Below, 14 T cell receptor beta chains from the same sample are listed, as sequenced in a study of T cells in Graves' hyperthyroidism and ophthalmopathy. TCR beta CDR3 regions were amplified from RNA transcripts. HTBI primers drove first-round RT-PCR of the TCR CDR3. TCRdb reprocessed the multiplex PCR reads via MiXCR and lists one record per CDR3 protein. The data contain under 400,000 distinct CDR3 sequences, 13% of them singletons. The sequenced material came from blood. The source is a woman younger than 30 with Graves' hyperthyroidism.

This clonotype was recorded at least ten times. CDR3 bases: TGTGCCAGCAGTTACGGAGGGGGCCGAAGTGGCTACACCTTC. Its protein product is CASSYGGGRSGYTF. The chain couples TRBV6-6 to TRBJ1-2; 7 bases are shared with TRBD1. The CDR3 sequence is 14 residues long. The V gene's germline CDR1 is MNHNY and CDR2 SVGAGI (reference sequence). Trimming at V came to 2 bases and at J to 7 bases, leaving 7 bases not matched to a gene.

The V call is TRBV5-1, the J call TRBJ2-3; 12 bases agree with TRBD1. The CDR3 consists of 17 residues. CDR1 and CDR2 from the germline V gene are SGHRS and YFSETQ. V lost 3 bases, J lost 3 bases, and 8 bases stayed unmatched. CDR3 sequence: CASSWVPGQGATDTQYF. CDR3 DNA sequence: TGCGCCAGCAGCTGGGTTCCGGGACAGGGGGCGACAGATACGCAGTATTTT.

Many counts were recorded for this clonotype. The chain has TRBV6-1 and TRBJ1-6; 8 bases fit TRBD1. Germline values: CDR1 MNHNS, CDR2 SASEGT. V lost 5 bases to trimming and J lost 2 bases; unmatched junction nucleotides: 8. The CDR3 contains 17 residues. CDR3 nucleotide sequence: TGTGCCAGCAGTCCTCGGACAGGGTCGGCCTATAATTCACCCCTCCACTTT. Translation gives CASSPRTGSAYNSPLHF.

This clonotype has a count of ten or more. The J gene is TRBJ2-1, the V gene TRBV27, with a tentative D call TRBD2 (7 bases). The CDR3 has 15 amino acids. From germline, CDR1 is MNHEY and CDR2 SMNVEV (reference sequence). V was cut by 6 bases and J by 7 bases, with 19 bases left in between. CDR3 coding DNA: TGTGCCAGCAGCCTGATGCGCGGGGGCGGGAATGAGCAGTTCTTC. Amino acids: CASSLMRGGGNEQFF.

This clonotype appeared many times. J is TRBJ1-1 and V is TRBV11-2, with D tentatively TRBD1 (5 bases). This CDR3 spans 13 amino acids. Germline V gives CDR1 SGHAT, CDR2 FQNNGV. Trimming cost V 4 bases and J 4 bases, with 10 bases left between them. CDR3 in amino acids: CASSSTQGTEAFF. CDR3 nucleotide sequence: TGTGCCAGCAGCTCAACTCAGGGCACTGAAGCTTTCTTT.

At least ten counts were recorded for this clonotype. V usage is TRBV30 and J usage is TRBJ2-1; 9 bases fit TRBD1. V lost 2 bases and J lost 6; bases outside the gene matches: 8. The CDR3 contains 15 residues. Looked up from germline, CDR1 is GTSNPN and CDR2 is SVGIG (reference sequence). CDR3 region: CAWSKRTGVANEQFF. CDR3 coding DNA: TGTGCCTGGAGTAAAAGGACAGGGGTCGCCAATGAGCAGTTCTTC.

There are many counts of this clonotype. The genes are TRBV9 and TRBJ2-7; TRBD2 is a possible D gene (7 bases). The length of the CDR3 is 16 residues. V lost 1 base, J lost 0 bases, and 14 bases lay in between. Germline-derived CDR1 and CDR2 are SGDLS and YYNGEE. The CDR3 nucleotides are TGTGCCAGCAGCGTATCCGCGGGGGCAAGCTCCTACGAGCAGTACTTC. It yields the protein CASSVSAGASSYEQYF.

This clonotype was picked up many times. This rearrangement joins TRBV12-3 or TRBV12-4 to TRBJ2-1, with D tentatively TRBD1 (6 bases). Trimming removed 1 base at V and 4 bases at J, with 14 bases between. CDR3 length: 16 amino acids. CDR3 region: CASSLGSLRGYNEQFF. The CDR3 region has the DNA TGTGCCAGCAGTTTAGGCAGTCTAAGGGGGTACAATGAGCAGTTCTTC.

The table lists this clonotype with many counts. The chain joins TRBV28 to TRBJ2-7; D tentatively fits TRBD1 or TRBD2 (5 bases each). CDR3 length equals 12 residues. The V end lost 8 bases, the J end lost 6 bases, and 14 bases lay between the germline ends. Germline lookup yields CDR1 MDHEN and CDR2 SYDVKM. This chain's CDR3 is CASGTQRPEQYF. The CDR3 DNA sequence: TGTGCCAGCGGGACGCAGCGGCCCGAGCAGTACTTC.

This clonotype was observed at least ten times. This rearrangement joins TRBV20-1 to TRBJ1-2; D perhaps matches TRBD1 (5 bases). Germline lookup yields CDR1 DFQATT and CDR2 SNEGSKA (reference sequence). Trimming shortened V by 5 bases and J by 4 bases, and 11 bases separated the two germline ends. CDR3 length equals 12 residues. The CDR3: CSAGTSIYGYTF. CDR3 bases: TGCAGTGCTGGGACCAGCATCTATGGCTACACCTTC.

This clonotype was picked up many times. The V and J genes are TRBV14 and TRBJ2-5, with D perhaps matching TRBD1 (6 bases). The germline V gene encodes CDR1 SGHDN and CDR2 FVKESK. V lost 5 bases and J lost 1, with 23 bases in between. There are 18 residues in the CDR3. In nucleotides, the CDR3 is TGTGCCAGCAGCACTCGCGCCGGGACACCCAATTCCCAAGAGACCCAGTACTTC. Encoded protein: CASSTRAGTPNSQETQYF.

This clonotype was seen a few times. This chain uses TRBV20-1 with TRBJ2-1; D remains ambiguous. Germline V gene sequence: CDR1 DFQATT, CDR2 SNEGSKA (reference sequence). Deletions cut 5 bases from V and 0 bases from J, with 8 bases between. The CDR3 covers 13 residues. CDR3 bases: TGCAGTGCTCCTAGGAGCTCCTACAATGAGCAGTTCTTC. Protein sequence: CSAPRSSYNEQFF.

This CDR3 reads CASSYSTGTGGQETQYF. As DNA, the CDR3 is TGTGCCAGCAGTTACTCAACCGGGACAGGGGGCCAGGAGACCCAGTACTTC. The chain links TRBV6-5 to TRBJ2-5; TRBD1 aligns across 12 bases. CDR3 length: 17 amino acids. J gave up 5 bases and V 0 bases, and 7 bases lay outside the gene matches. Germline CDR1 and CDR2: MNHEY and SVGAGI.

This clonotype was counted ten times or more. The gene calls are TRBV5-4 and TRBJ2-5; D is unresolved. The CDR3 runs 13 residues. Deletions cut 4 bases from V and 2 bases from J, with 9 bases between. The germline V gene has CDR1 SGHNT and CDR2 YYREEE (reference sequence). The CDR3 is CASSMIEQETQYF. The DNA for the CDR3 is TGTGCCAGCAGCATGATCGAACAAGAGACCCAGTACTTC.